The rows below give T cell receptor beta chains drawn from one sample of a study of T cells in Graves' hyperthyroidism and ophthalmopathy. One entry per CDR3 protein results from TCRdb running MiXCR on the multiplex PCR reads. The sample holds approximately 600,000 distinct CDR3 sequences, 15% to 20% seen once. Specimen: blood. Receptor source: a woman in her thirties with Graves' hyperthyroidism. Both conserved end residues are part of each CDR3. Each record gives: V gene, J gene, D gene, clone size, CDR3 DNA, CDR3 protein. D genes are given only for firm matches. Clone size, where shown, is once, few, many, or a class for clones that have expanded.

v_gene: TRBV9
j_gene: TRBJ2-3
d_gene: TRBD2
abundance: -
CDR3nt: TGTGCCAGCAGCCAAGGACGGGGGGGGCCTAGCACAGATACGCAGTATTTT
CDR3aa: CASSQGRGGPSTDTQYF

v_gene: TRBV28
j_gene: TRBJ1-1
d_gene: -
abundance: many
CDR3nt: TGTGCCAGCAATTGGGGGGGAGTGAACACTGAAGCTTTCTTT
CDR3aa: CASNWGGVNTEAFF

v_gene: TRBV10-2
j_gene: TRBJ2-3
d_gene: TRBD2
abundance: many
CDR3nt: TGCGCCAGCAGTGTAGCGGGTCGCACAGATACGCAGTATTTT
CDR3aa: CASSVAGRTDTQYF

v_gene: TRBV29-1
j_gene: TRBJ2-1
d_gene: TRBD1
abundance: many
CDR3nt: TGCAGCGTTGAAATAGAACACAGGGGGCCCTACAATGAGCAGTTCTTC
CDR3aa: CSVEIEHRGPYNEQFF

v_gene: TRBV5-1
j_gene: TRBJ1-3
d_gene: -
abundance: few
CDR3nt: TGCGCCAGCAGTCCAGACTCTGGAAACACCATATATTTT
CDR3aa: CASSPDSGNTIYF

v_gene: TRBV4-1
j_gene: TRBJ1-2
d_gene: -
abundance: -
CDR3nt: TGCGCCAGCAGCCACTCAACGGCTTTCTATGGCTACACCTTC
CDR3aa: CASSHSTAFYGYTF

v_gene: TRBV30
j_gene: TRBJ2-3
d_gene: TRBD2
abundance: many
CDR3nt: TGTGCCTGGGAGCCAATCGTAGTTAGCGGGAGAGATACGCAGTATTTT
CDR3aa: CAWEPIVVSGRDTQYF

v_gene: TRBV11-2
j_gene: TRBJ2-7
d_gene: TRBD2
abundance: many
CDR3nt: TGTGCCAGCAGCTTAGATTCGGGACTAGCGGCTTACGAGCAGTACTTC
CDR3aa: CASSLDSGLAAYEQYF

v_gene: TRBV28
j_gene: TRBJ2-7
d_gene: -
abundance: many
CDR3nt: TGTGCCAGCAACCCAGGGGGGAGGTACGAGCAGTACTTC
CDR3aa: CASNPGGRYEQYF

v_gene: TRBV5-5
j_gene: TRBJ2-3
d_gene: TRBD2
abundance: few
CDR3nt: TGTGCCAGCAGCAATACCGGGACTAGATCAGATACGCAGTATTTT
CDR3aa: CASSNTGTRSDTQYF

v_gene: TRBV4-2
j_gene: TRBJ1-2
d_gene: -
abundance: -
CDR3nt: TGTGCCAGCAGCCAAGAACGATTTGTGATAGGGAACTATGGCTACACCTTC
CDR3aa: CASSQERFVIGNYGYTF

v_gene: TRBV11-3
j_gene: TRBJ2-3
d_gene: -
abundance: many
CDR3nt: TGTGCCAGCAGCCACCACCCCGGGACCCCCACAGATACGCAGTATTTT
CDR3aa: CASSHHPGTPTDTQYF

v_gene: TRBV20-1
j_gene: TRBJ2-1
d_gene: -
abundance: few
CDR3nt: TGCAGTGCCCTTACCACCCGCAGCTCCTACAATGAGCAGTTCTTC
CDR3aa: CSALTTRSSYNEQFF

v_gene: TRBV7-7
j_gene: TRBJ2-1
d_gene: -
abundance: many
CDR3nt: TGTGCTATAGAGCGAGGAAGGAATGAGCAGTTCTTC
CDR3aa: CAIERGRNEQFF

v_gene: TRBV28
j_gene: TRBJ1-1
d_gene: -
abundance: many
CDR3nt: TGTGCCAGCAGTTTACACCGGTCCGGGACTGAAGCTTTCTTT
CDR3aa: CASSLHRSGTEAFF

v_gene: TRBV6-1
j_gene: TRBJ2-7
d_gene: TRBD1
abundance: many
CDR3nt: TGTGCCAGCAGTTCCGGGACAGCTCCCTCCGAGCAGTACTTC
CDR3aa: CASSSGTAPSEQYF

v_gene: TRBV11-3
j_gene: TRBJ2-3
d_gene: -
abundance: many
CDR3nt: TGTGCCAGCAGCACCCGGACCGCCACACATACGCAGTATTTT
CDR3aa: CASSTRTATHTQYF

v_gene: TRBV5-1
j_gene: TRBJ2-7
d_gene: TRBD2
abundance: -
CDR3nt: TGCGCCAGCAGCTTGACTAGCGGGATAAGGTACGAGCAGTACTTC
CDR3aa: CASSLTSGIRYEQYF

v_gene: TRBV6-5
j_gene: TRBJ2-3
d_gene: -
abundance: -
CDR3nt: TGTGCCAGCAGTTACTCGATGTCGCGGGCCGATAGCACAGATACGCAGTATTTT
CDR3aa: CASSYSMSRADSTDTQYF

v_gene: TRBV27
j_gene: TRBJ1-4
d_gene: TRBD1
abundance: many
CDR3nt: TGTGCCAGCAGTTCTCTGGACAGGGCAAAACTGTTTTTT
CDR3aa: CASSSLDRAKLFF

v_gene: TRBV9
j_gene: TRBJ2-1
d_gene: -
abundance: few
CDR3nt: TGTGCCAGCAGCGTAGGACAGGCTCTAGGTGAGCAGTTCTTC
CDR3aa: CASSVGQALGEQFF

v_gene: TRBV27
j_gene: TRBJ2-3
d_gene: -
abundance: -
CDR3nt: TGTGCCAGCAGTTTATCGGGACGGCAGTATTTT
CDR3aa: CASSLSGRQYF

v_gene: TRBV5-5
j_gene: TRBJ2-2
d_gene: TRBD1
abundance: many
CDR3nt: TGTGCCAGCAGCCCCGGGACAGAGAACACCGGGGAGCTGTTTTTT
CDR3aa: CASSPGTENTGELFF